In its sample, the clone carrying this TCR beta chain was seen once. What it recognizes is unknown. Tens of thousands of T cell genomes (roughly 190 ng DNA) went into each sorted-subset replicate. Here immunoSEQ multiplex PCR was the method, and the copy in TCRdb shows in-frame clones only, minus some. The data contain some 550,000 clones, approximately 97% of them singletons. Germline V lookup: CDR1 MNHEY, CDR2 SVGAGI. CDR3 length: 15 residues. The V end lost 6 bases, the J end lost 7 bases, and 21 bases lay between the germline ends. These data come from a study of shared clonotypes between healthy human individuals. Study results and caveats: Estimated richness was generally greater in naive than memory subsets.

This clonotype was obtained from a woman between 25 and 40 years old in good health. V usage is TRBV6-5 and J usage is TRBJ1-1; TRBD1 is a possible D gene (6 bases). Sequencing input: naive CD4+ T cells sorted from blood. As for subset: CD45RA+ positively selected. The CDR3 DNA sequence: TGTGCCAGCAGATCCCAACAGGGAATACCCTATGAAGCTTTCTTT. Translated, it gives CASRSQQGIPYEAFF.